The present entry profiles one T cell receptor beta chain with its context. Its antigen remains unidentified. Alongside a J-beta primer mix, a sample-barcoded 5' primer served in a second PCR lasting about 7 to 11 cycles. TCRdb reprocessed the 5' RACE reads via MiXCR and lists one record per CDR3 protein. The table shows fewer than 1.5 million distinct CDR3 sequences, with roughly 45% occurring only once. There are 12 residues in the CDR3. The germline CDR1 and CDR2 sequences are KGHSH and LQKENI. The ends were cut back, 6 bases at V and 11 bases at J, with 16 bases in the middle. Investigators took 8.5 to 10 milliliters of peripheral blood from every donor. The data are from a study of blood T cells in healthy people across ages. About the study: Using template switching, researchers captured about one barcoded beta molecule for each two T cells.

Study-level points and caveats: Fewer expanded clones and more diversity marked long-lived versus aged donors. TCR beta diversity was tightly associated with the proportion of naive T cells.

The sample was blood. The rearrangement uses TRBV18 and TRBJ2-5; a possible D gene is TRBD2 (5 bases). The TCR sequence derives from a young woman in good health. The CDR3 DNA reads TGTGCCAGCTCTCGGGGTTATGATGAGCAGTACTTC. This encodes CASSRGYDEQYF.